This T cell receptor beta chain derives from a study of blood T cells in healthy people across ages (dated by TCRdb to between 2014 and 2016). For context, the study as a whole: In model experiments, roughly one uniquely barcoded TCR beta cDNA molecule per two T cells was captured by template switching. The study analyzed two additional independent replicas of 1 million unique cDNA reads from the same blood draw for two donors, one aged 18 to 29 and one aged 80 or older. The donors were divided into four age groups: young (average around 17 years), middle-aged (around 37), aged (under 70) and long-lived (about 90). To avoid experimental bias, donors of different ages were randomly spread across the sequencing lanes. To track age-related changes in TCR beta repertoire diversity, the study relied on deep sequencing normalized with unique cDNA molecular identifiers.

The germline V gene sets CDR1 to SGHVS and CDR2 to FNYEAQ. Germline trimming: 3 bases from V, 8 bases from J; junction bases outside gene matches: 4. The CDR3 covers 14 residues, taking in both the cysteine and the phenylalanine. The kept DNA is CDR3 alone, 42 bases in frame from the first base. The approximately 39 donors, aged roughly 6 to 95 years, were systemically healthy Caucasian individuals from Russia. Each donor gave about 9.7 milliliters of peripheral blood, drawn into EDTA-treated Vacutainer tubes. PBMCs were isolated by Ficoll-Paque density-gradient centrifugation, with at least 6 million obtained per sample. Trizol reagent was used to extract total RNA from the PBMCs, yielding at least 5.5 micrograms per sample. Naive CD45RAhigh/CD27high T cell percentages were measured by flow cytometry on a PBMC aliquot from every donor. The receptor library was made with 5' RACE. The instrument given in TCRdb is Illumina HiSeq 2500. A second about 7 to 11 cycle PCR used a sample-barcoded 5' primer and a J-beta primer mix. A template-switch 5' adaptor carrying 12 random nucleotides introduced a unique molecular identifier onto each TCR beta cDNA molecule. At least 2.5 million CDR3-containing paired-end reads were obtained from each sample. The Mint cDNA synthesis kit, primed by a TRBC-specific oligonucleotide, was used to synthesize first-strand cDNA from all RNA. All cDNA was treated with uracil-DNA glycosylase and then went through a first 18-cycle PCR with the universal primers M1SS and BC2_uni_R. Processing in the source paper ran as follows. For normalization, 1 million high-quality reads were randomly selected from each sample, with every read carrying a distinct molecular identifier. Instead of being binned into consensus sequences, reads that shared molecular identifiers were thrown out. MiTCR, set to a Q25 quality threshold and the strictest error-elimination algorithm, was used for CDR3 identification, clonotype clustering and error correction. Lower-bound total TCR beta diversity was estimated with a nonparametric unseen species model using Euler transformation. TCRdb took the public reads, trimmed them with fastp at Q25, ran MiXCR for clone calling and kept in-frame beta chains. Every entry covers one CDR3 protein and lists the most common genes and DNA from its rows. These V and J calls are TCRdb output, not the study's own analysis. This sample has over 1,200,000 distinct CDR3 sequences in its table, and approximately 59% of those were observed once. Of the sample, under 8.5% is held by the ten largest clones.

The research as a whole found: Observed TCR beta diversity correlated strongly with the percentage of naive T cells measured by flow cytometry. Conclusive comparison of naive and antigen-experienced compartments was prevented by the profiling of bulk unsorted PBMCs. Donor CMV infection status was unknown, potentially confounding age-related changes in expanded clonotypes. Compared with the aged group, the long-lived group had more naive CD4+ T cells, fewer expanded clones and increased TCR diversity, suggesting age selection. Observed TCR beta diversity per million T cells fell roughly linearly with age, and a significant reduction was already apparent by age about 38. Estimates of total diversity based on one million sequenced T cells were regarded as lower bounds and as underestimates.

In its sample, this clonotype was seen a few times. The target of this receptor is not known. One base away there is no much larger clone; base qualities are not given. The chain was built from TRBV7-6 and TRBJ1-4; TRBD1 agrees with 9 junctional bases. The sample comprised blood. The sequence was collected from a man in his late teens or twenties in good health. The DNA sequence reads TGTGCCAGCAGCTTCGGACAGGGGTACGAAAAACTGTTTTTT. Protein translation: CASSFGQGYEKLFF.